A selection of T cell receptor beta chains follows, all from one sample in a study of molecular identifiers for immune sequencing clone quantification. TCRdb re-called the PCR reads through MiXCR, storing one row per CDR3 protein. Among over 600,000 distinct CDR3 sequences listed, 15% to 20% were seen once. Sequencing input: naive CD8+ T cells from blood, with Jurkat cell RNA spiked in. The receptors stem from a human donor in good health. Some libraries in this study had Jurkat cell RNA spiked in. The CDR3 runs from the conserved cysteine through the conserved F or W. Fields, in order: clone size, J gene, V gene, D gene, CDR3 protein, CDR3 DNA. The D gene is left open where the match is weak. Clone size, where shown, is once, few, many, or a class for clones that have expanded.

>few|TRBJ2-7|TRBV3-1|.
CASSQDTDSYEQYF
TGTGCCAGCAGCCAAGACACGGACTCCTACGAGCAGTACTTC
>many|TRBJ1-5|TRBV28|.
CASSSGQLNQPQHF
TGTGCCAGCAGTTCCGGACAGCTCAATCAGCCCCAGCATTTT
>many|TRBJ1-5|TRBV19|.
CASSIDAGRGQPQHF
TGTGCCAGTAGTATAGATGCAGGTCGTGGCCAGCCCCAGCATTTT
>.|TRBJ1-1|TRBV9|.
CASRVAPGTYSNTEAFF
TGTGCCAGCAGGGTAGCCCCCGGGACATACTCGAACACTGAAGCTTTCTTT
>many|TRBJ2-7|TRBV4-2|.
CARGMVAASYEQYF
TGTGCCAGAGGGATGGTAGCGGCTTCCTACGAGCAGTACTTC
>many|TRBJ2-7|TRBV6-5|.
CASSYSYGAEQYF
TGTGCCAGCAGTTATAGTTATGGGGCCGAGCAGTACTTC
>many|TRBJ1-6|TRBV4-1|TRBD1
CASSQVDREFHSPLHF
TGCGCCAGCAGCCAAGTGGACAGGGAGTTCCATTCACCCCTCCACTTT
>many|TRBJ1-5|TRBV4-3|.
CASSQDRSTGNQPQHF
TGCGCCAGCAGCCAAGATAGATCCACAGGCAATCAGCCCCAGCATTTT
>.|TRBJ1-3|TRBV12-3/TRBV12-4|TRBD1
CASSHWTGGNTIYF
TGTGCCAGCAGTCACTGGACAGGCGGAAACACCATATATTTT
>many|TRBJ2-5|TRBV7-6|TRBD2
CASSSTGTTETQYF
TGTGCCAGCAGCTCGACCGGGACTACAGAGACCCAGTACTTC
>.|TRBJ2-1|TRBV18|.
CASPSGGGGLNEQFF
TGTGCCAGCCCGAGTGGTGGCGGCGGTCTCAATGAGCAGTTCTTC
>many|TRBJ2-7|TRBV6-9|.
CASSYPKHEQYF
TGTGCCAGCAGTTACCCGAAGCACGAGCAGTACTTC
>many|TRBJ2-7|TRBV7-2|TRBD2
CASSPIGEGLADDYEQYF
TGTGCCAGCAGCCCAATAGGGGAAGGACTAGCGGACGACTACGAGCAGTACTTC
>many|TRBJ2-2|TRBV7-7|.
CASSSSPTGELFF
TGTGCTAGCAGCTCTTCTCCTACCGGGGAGCTGTTTTTT
>.|TRBJ2-7|TRBV12-3/TRBV12-4|TRBD1
CASSSSGTGRVEQYF
TGTGCCAGCAGTTCCTCGGGGACAGGGAGGGTAGAGCAGTACTTC
>few|TRBJ2-7|TRBV27|.
CASWTVGTSEQYF
TGTGCCAGCTGGACAGTGGGCACCTCCGAGCAGTACTTC
>.|TRBJ2-2|TRBV11-2|.
CASSFLVGELFF
TGTGCCAGCAGCTTTTTGGTCGGGGAGCTGTTTTTT
>.|TRBJ2-1|TRBV10-2|.
CASSDSGRMGNEQFF
TGCGCCAGCAGTGATTCGGGCAGGATGGGCAATGAGCAGTTCTTC
>many|TRBJ2-1|TRBV12-3/TRBV12-4|.
CASSLDSGYNEQFF
TGTGCCAGCAGTTTAGACAGCGGGTACAATGAGCAGTTCTTC
>few|TRBJ1-2|TRBV2|.
CANLETQDYYGYAF
TGTGCCAACTTAGAGACACAAGATTACTATGGCTACGCCTTC
>.|TRBJ2-5|TRBV28|TRBD1
CAGSFRLGTVQETQYF
TGTGCCGGCAGTTTCCGCCTCGGGACAGTACAAGAGACCCAGTACTTC
>many|TRBJ2-7|TRBV4-1|TRBD1
CASSQQTRSSGGEQYF
TGCGCCAGCAGCCAGCAAACAAGGAGCTCAGGGGGCGAGCAGTACTTC
>many|TRBJ1-2|TRBV4-3|.
CASSQGTANGYTF
TGCGCCAGCAGCCAAGGGACGGCGAACGGCTACACCTTC
>few|TRBJ2-1|TRBV19|.
CASSIVGGYNEQFF
TGTGCCAGTAGTATTGTGGGGGGCTACAATGAGCAGTTCTTC
>.|TRBJ2-1|TRBV20-1|TRBD2
CSARDLAGGIVNEQFF
TGCAGTGCTAGAGACTTAGCGGGGGGGATAGTAAATGAGCAGTTCTTC
>few|TRBJ2-5|TRBV18|.
CASSPKDSRNQETQYF
TGTGCCAGCTCACCAAAGGACAGCCGAAACCAAGAGACCCAGTACTTC
>.|TRBJ2-7|TRBV15|.
CATSTDSFYEQYF
TGTGCCACCAGCACGGACAGTTTCTACGAGCAGTACTTC
>.|TRBJ1-2|TRBV6-6|.
CASSYLALDKYGYTF
TGTGCCAGCAGTTACTTGGCGCTGGACAAATATGGCTACACCTTC
>.|TRBJ2-2|TRBV9|TRBD2
CASSPLASGELFF
TGTGCCAGCAGCCCACTAGCGTCCGGGGAGCTGTTTTTT
>many|TRBJ2-3|TRBV7-2|TRBD2
CASSLTPSGGLGDTQYF
TGTGCCAGCAGCTTAACCCCGTCGGGGGGGCTGGGAGATACGCAGTATTTT
>many|TRBJ2-7|TRBV28|.
CASSFSPTGSSYEQYF
TGTGCCAGCAGTTTTTCCCCGACAGGAAGCTCCTACGAGCAGTACTTC
>many|TRBJ1-1|TRBV10-3|TRBD1
CAVSSGQGAFTEAFF
TGTGCCGTATCCTCCGGACAGGGGGCTTTCACTGAAGCTTTCTTT
>.|TRBJ1-5|TRBV12-3/TRBV12-4|.
CASSLSTYSNQPQHF
TGTGCCAGCAGTTTATCCACGTATAGCAATCAGCCCCAGCATTTT
>many|TRBJ2-5|TRBV24-1|TRBD2
CATSDPTSGGEETQYF
TGTGCCACCAGTGACCCGACTAGCGGGGGGGAAGAGACCCAGTACTTC
>few|TRBJ2-5|TRBV4-3|.
CASGHQRGSGETQYF
TGCGCCAGCGGCCACCAACGGGGGAGCGGAGAGACCCAGTACTTC
>many|TRBJ2-4|TRBV20-1|.
CSARDLLELAKNIQYF
TGCAGTGCTAGAGATCTATTAGAGCTAGCCAAAAACATTCAGTACTTC
>many|TRBJ1-4|TRBV5-6|TRBD1
CASSEGQAEKLFF
TGTGCCAGCAGCGAGGGACAGGCCGAAAAACTGTTTTTT
>many|TRBJ2-3|TRBV7-6|.
CASSRSQTPGDTQYF
TGTGCCAGCAGCCGATCACAGACCCCAGGAGATACGCAGTATTTT
>.|TRBJ2-1|TRBV6-2/TRBV6-3|.
CASRPGTLYNEQFF
TGTGCCAGCAGACCTGGGACTTTATACAATGAGCAGTTCTTC
>once|TRBJ2-7|TRBV29-1|.
CSVVGPANYEQCF
TGCAGCGTTGTGGGGCCCGCTAACTACGAGCAGTGCTTC
>many|TRBJ2-7|TRBV30|.
CAWSPEGTSASYEQYF
TGTGCCTGGAGCCCCGAGGGGACTTCAGCCTCCTACGAGCAGTACTTC
>many|TRBJ2-7|TRBV4-1|TRBD1
CASSQAGQGGSYEQYF
TGCGCCAGCAGCCAGGCCGGACAGGGAGGCTCCTACGAGCAGTACTTC
>few|TRBJ2-7|TRBV19|.
CASSIEAAGPYEQYF
TGTGCCAGTAGTATAGAGGCGGCAGGACCCTACGAGCAGTACTTC
>many|TRBJ1-1|TRBV29-1|.
CSVEATEGAFF
TGCAGCGTTGAAGCGACGGAGGGAGCTTTCTTT
>.|TRBJ2-1|TRBV5-4|TRBD2
CASSEGLAGVDEQFF
TGTGCCAGCAGCGAGGGACTAGCGGGGGTTGATGAGCAGTTCTTC